This TCR beta chain was sequenced in a study of T-cell reconstitution after alpha-beta-depleted transplantation in children. Study conclusions and caveats: There were reportedly several hundred expanded graft clones from which alpha-beta T cells came about two months after transplant. It was newly produced T cells that mostly accounted for T-cell counts and diversity one year after transplant.

The CDR3 spans 12 residues. V lost 2 bases and J 11 bases, leaving 12 bases between the germline ends. CDR1 and CDR2 (germline): SEHNR, FQNEAQ (reference sequence). Unique molecular identifiers featured in how the TCRbeta library was prepared. MiXCR, run by TCRdb on the PCR reads, gives a single entry per CDR3 protein. Among hundreds of thousands of distinct CDR3 sequences listed, approximately 13% were seen once. This clonotype was picked up a small number of times. What it binds is unknown. The V and J genes are TRBV7-9 and TRBJ1-1; D remains unclear. Material: PBMCs, mostly from graft donor cells, obtained 360 days after TCRalphabeta/CD19-depleted stem cell transplant. This receptor was obtained from a male patient under 18 who had a stem cell transplant for acute myeloid leukemia, so the T cells may come from the graft donor. CDR3 sequence reads: CASSLTPTQAFF. DNA for the CDR3: TGTGCCAGCAGCTTAACCCCGACCCAGGCTTTCTTT.